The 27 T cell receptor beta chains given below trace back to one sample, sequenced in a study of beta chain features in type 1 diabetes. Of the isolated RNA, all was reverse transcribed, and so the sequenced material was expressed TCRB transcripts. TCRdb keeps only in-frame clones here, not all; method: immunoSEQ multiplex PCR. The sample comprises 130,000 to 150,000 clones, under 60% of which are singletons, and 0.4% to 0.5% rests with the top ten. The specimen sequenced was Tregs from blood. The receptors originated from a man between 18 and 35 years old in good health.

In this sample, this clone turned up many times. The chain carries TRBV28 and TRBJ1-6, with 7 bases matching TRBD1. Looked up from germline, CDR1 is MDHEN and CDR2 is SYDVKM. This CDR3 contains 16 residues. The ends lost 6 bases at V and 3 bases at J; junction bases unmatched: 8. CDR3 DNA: TGTGCCAGCAGCCGCGGGACAGCCATCTATAATTCACCCCTCCACTTT. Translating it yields CASSRGTAIYNSPLHF. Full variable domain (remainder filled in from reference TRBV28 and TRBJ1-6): DVKVTQSSRYLVKRTGEKVFLECVQDMDHENMFWYRQDPGLGLRLIYFSYDVKMKEKGDIPEGYSVSREKKERFSLILESASTNQTSMYLCASSRGTAIYNSPLHFGNGTRLTVT.

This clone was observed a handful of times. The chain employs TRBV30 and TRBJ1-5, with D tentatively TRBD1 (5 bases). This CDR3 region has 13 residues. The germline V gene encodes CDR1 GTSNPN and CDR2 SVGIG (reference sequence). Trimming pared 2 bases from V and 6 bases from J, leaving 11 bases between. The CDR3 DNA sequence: TGTGCCTGGAGTCTTAGTAGGGGTCAGCCCCAGCATTTT. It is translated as CAWSLSRGQPQHF.

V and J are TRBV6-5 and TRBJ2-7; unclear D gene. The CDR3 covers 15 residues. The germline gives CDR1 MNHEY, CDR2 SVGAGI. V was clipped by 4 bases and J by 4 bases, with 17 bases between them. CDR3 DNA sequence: TGTGCCAGCAGTTTGACGCTTTCGGGTCTATACGAGCAGTACTTC. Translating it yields CASSLTLSGLYEQYF.

CDR3 region: CASSLVSPGAEVNSPLHF. The CDR3 DNA reads TGTGCCAGCAGCTTAGTTTCACCAGGGGCGGAGGTTAATTCACCCCTCCACTTT. The genes are TRBV11-2 and TRBJ1-6, with D maybe TRBD1 (6 bases). V was clipped by 1 base and J by 6 bases, with 19 bases between them. In germline, CDR1 is SGHAT, CDR2 FQNNGV. CDR3 length: 18 residues.

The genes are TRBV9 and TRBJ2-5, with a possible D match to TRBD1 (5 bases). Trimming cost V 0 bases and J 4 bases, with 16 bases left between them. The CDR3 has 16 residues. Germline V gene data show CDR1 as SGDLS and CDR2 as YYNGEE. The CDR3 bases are TGTGCCAGCAGCGTAGGTGGGGCCGCCCGTGTAGAGACCCAGTACTTC. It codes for CASSVGGAARVETQYF.

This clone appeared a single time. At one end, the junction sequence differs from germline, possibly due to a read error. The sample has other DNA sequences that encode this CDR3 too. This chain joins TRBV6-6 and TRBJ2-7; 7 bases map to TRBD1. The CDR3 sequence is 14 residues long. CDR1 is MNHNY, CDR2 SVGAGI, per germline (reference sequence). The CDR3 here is CASTKQGHSYEQYF. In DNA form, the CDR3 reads TGCGCCAGCACAAAACAGGGGCACTCCTACGAGCAGTACTTC.

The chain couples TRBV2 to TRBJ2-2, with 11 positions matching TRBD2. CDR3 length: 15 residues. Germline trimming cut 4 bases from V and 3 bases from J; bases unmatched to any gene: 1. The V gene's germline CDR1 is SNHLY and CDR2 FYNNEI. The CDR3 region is CASSGLAGHTGELFF. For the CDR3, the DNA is TGTGCCAGCAGTGGACTAGCGGGACACACCGGGGAGCTGTTTTTT.

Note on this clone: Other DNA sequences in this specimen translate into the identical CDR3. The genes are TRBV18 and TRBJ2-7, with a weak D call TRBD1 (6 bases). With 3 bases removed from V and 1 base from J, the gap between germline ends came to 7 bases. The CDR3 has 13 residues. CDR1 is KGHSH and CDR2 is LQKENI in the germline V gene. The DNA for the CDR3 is TGTGCCAGCTCACCGACAGGTTCCTACGAGCAGTACTTC. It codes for CASSPTGSYEQYF.

The CDR3 is CASSLIRGLSGNTIYF. The CDR3 DNA reads as TGTGCCAGCAGCTTAATCCGGGGACTCTCTGGAAACACCATATATTTT. The chain links TRBV7-2 to TRBJ1-3, with D perhaps TRBD1 (5 bases). Germline values: CDR1 SGHTA, CDR2 FQGNSA. CDR3 length: 16 residues. V lost 2 bases and J 0 bases, leaving 11 bases between the germline ends.

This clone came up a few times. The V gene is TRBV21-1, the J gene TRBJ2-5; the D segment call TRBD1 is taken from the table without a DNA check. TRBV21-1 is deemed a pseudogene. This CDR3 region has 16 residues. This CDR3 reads CARGTRRTGAYGAQYF. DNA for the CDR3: TGTGCCAGGGGAACCCGACGGACAGGGGCCTATGGGGCCCAGTACTTC.

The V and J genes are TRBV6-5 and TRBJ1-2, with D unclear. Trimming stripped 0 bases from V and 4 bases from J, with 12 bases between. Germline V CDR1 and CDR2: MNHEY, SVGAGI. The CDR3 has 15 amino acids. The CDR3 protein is CASSYSIFSTYGYTF. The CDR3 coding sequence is TGTGCCAGCAGTTACTCGATATTCAGTACCTATGGCTACACCTTC.

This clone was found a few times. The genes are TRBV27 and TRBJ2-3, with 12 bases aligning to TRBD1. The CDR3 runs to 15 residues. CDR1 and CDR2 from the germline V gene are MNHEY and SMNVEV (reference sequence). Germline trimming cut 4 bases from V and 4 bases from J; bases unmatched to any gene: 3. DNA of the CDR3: TGTGCCAGCAGTTGGGACAGGGGGCAAGCAGATACGCAGTATTTT. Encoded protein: CASSWDRGQADTQYF.

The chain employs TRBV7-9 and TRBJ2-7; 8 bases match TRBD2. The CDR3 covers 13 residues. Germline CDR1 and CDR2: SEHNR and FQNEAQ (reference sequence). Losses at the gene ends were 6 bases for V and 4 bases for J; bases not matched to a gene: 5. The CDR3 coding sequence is TGTGCCAGCAGACGGGAGGGGAGGTACGAGCAGTACTTC. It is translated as CASRREGRYEQYF.

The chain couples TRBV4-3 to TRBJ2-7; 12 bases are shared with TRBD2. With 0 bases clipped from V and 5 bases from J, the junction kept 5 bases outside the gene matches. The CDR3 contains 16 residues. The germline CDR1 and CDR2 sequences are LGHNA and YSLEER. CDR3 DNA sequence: TGCGCCAGCAGCCAAGAGCCTAGCGGGAGGGTGAACGAGCAGTACTTC. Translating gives CASSQEPSGRVNEQYF.

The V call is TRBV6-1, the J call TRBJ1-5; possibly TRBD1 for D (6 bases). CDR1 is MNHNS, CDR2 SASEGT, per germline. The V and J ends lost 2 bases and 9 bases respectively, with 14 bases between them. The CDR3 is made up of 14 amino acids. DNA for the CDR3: TGTGCCAGCAGTGAACAGACAGGACTAGGGCCCCAGCATTTT. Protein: CASSEQTGLGPQHF.

The CDR3 reads CASSPPRISGANVLTF. The CDR3 nucleotides read TGTGCCAGCAGCCCCCCGCGGATCTCTGGGGCCAACGTCCTGACTTTC. The V and J genes are TRBV11-1 and TRBJ2-6, with unresolved D. This CDR3 spans 16 amino acids. Between the trimmed V and J ends, which lost 5 bases and 0 bases, there was a span of 11 bases. Germline V gene sequence: CDR1 SGHAT, CDR2 FQDESV (reference sequence).

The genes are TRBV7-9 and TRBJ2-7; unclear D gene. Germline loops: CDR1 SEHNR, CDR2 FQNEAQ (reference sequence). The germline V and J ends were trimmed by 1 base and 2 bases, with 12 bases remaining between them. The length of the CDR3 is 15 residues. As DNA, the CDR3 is TGTGCCAGCAGCTTAGGGTCAGGTTCTACCTACGAGCAGTACTTC. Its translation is CASSLGSGSTYEQYF. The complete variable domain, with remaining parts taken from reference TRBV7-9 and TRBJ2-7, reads DTGVSQNPRHKITKRGQNVTFRCDPISEHNRLYWYRQTLGQGPEFLTYFQNEAQLEKSRLLSDRFSAERPKGSFSTLEIQRTEQGDSAMYLCASSLGSGSTYEQYFGPGTRLTVT.

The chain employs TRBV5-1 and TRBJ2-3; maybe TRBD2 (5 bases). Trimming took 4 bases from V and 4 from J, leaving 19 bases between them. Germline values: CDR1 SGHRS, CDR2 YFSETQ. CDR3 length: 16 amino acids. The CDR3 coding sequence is TGCGCCAGCAGCCTGAGGGCAAGCTCGAACCCAGATACGCAGTATTTT. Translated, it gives CASSLRASSNPDTQYF.

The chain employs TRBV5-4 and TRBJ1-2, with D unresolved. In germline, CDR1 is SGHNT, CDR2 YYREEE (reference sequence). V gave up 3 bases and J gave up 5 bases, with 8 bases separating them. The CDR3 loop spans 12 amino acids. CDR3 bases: TGTGCCAGCAGCTCCAGGAATTATGGCTACACCTTC. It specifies CASSSRNYGYTF.

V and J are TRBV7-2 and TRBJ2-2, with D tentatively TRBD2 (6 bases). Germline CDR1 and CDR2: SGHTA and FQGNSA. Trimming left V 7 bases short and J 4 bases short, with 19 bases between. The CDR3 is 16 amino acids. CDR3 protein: CASTRAGLASTGELFF. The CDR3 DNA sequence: TGTGCCAGCACCAGAGCAGGGCTAGCGAGCACCGGGGAGCTGTTTTTT.

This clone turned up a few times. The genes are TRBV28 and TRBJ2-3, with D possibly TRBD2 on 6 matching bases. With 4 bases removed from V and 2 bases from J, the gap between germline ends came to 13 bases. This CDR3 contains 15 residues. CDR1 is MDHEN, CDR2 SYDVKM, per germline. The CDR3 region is CASSWAGRLTDTQYF. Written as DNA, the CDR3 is TGTGCCAGCAGTTGGGCGGGAAGACTCACAGATACGCAGTATTTT.

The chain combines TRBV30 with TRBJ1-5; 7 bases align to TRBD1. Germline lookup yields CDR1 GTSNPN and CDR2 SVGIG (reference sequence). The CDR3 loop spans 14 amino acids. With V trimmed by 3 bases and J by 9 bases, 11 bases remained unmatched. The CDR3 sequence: CAWRARGFERPQHF. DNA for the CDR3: TGTGCCTGGAGAGCCAGGGGGTTTGAGCGGCCCCAGCATTTT.

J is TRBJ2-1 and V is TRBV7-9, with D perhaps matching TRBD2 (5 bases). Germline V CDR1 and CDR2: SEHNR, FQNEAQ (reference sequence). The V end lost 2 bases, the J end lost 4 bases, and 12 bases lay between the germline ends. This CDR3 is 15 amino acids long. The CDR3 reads CASSLSLGVYNEQFF. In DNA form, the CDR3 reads TGTGCCAGCAGCTTAAGTCTCGGGGTGTACAATGAGCAGTTCTTC. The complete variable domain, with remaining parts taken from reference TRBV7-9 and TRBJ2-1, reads DTGVSQNPRHKITKRGQNVTFRCDPISEHNRLYWYRQTLGQGPEFLTYFQNEAQLEKSRLLSDRFSAERPKGSFSTLEIQRTEQGDSAMYLCASSLSLGVYNEQFFGPGTRLTVL.

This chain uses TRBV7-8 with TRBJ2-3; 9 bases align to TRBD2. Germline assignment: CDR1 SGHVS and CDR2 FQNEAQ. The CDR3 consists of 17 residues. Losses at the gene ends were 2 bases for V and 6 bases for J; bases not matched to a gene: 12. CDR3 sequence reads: CASSLISGGSGGDTQYF. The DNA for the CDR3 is TGTGCCAGCAGCTTAATATCGGGTGGTAGCGGGGGTGATACGCAGTATTTT.

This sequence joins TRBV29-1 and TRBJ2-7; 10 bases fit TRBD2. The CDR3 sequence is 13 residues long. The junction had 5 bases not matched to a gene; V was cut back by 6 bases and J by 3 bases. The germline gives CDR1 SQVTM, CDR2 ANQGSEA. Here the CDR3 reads CSVTSGYVYEQYF. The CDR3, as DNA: TGCAGCGTGACTAGCGGGTACGTCTACGAGCAGTACTTC.

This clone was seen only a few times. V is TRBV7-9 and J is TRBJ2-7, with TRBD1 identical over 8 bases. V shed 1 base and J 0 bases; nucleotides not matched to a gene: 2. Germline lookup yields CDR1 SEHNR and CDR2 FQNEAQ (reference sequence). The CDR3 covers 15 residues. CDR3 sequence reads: CASSLEGTGSYEQYF. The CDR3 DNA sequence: TGTGCCAGCAGCTTAGAGGGGACAGGCTCCTACGAGCAGTACTTC.

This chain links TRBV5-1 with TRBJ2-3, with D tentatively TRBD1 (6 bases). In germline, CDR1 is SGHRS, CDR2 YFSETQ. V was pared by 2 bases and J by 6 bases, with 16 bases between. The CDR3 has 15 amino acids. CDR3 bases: TGCGCCAGCAGCTTTGGTGACAGGCCCCGGGATACGCAGTATTTT. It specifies CASSFGDRPRDTQYF.